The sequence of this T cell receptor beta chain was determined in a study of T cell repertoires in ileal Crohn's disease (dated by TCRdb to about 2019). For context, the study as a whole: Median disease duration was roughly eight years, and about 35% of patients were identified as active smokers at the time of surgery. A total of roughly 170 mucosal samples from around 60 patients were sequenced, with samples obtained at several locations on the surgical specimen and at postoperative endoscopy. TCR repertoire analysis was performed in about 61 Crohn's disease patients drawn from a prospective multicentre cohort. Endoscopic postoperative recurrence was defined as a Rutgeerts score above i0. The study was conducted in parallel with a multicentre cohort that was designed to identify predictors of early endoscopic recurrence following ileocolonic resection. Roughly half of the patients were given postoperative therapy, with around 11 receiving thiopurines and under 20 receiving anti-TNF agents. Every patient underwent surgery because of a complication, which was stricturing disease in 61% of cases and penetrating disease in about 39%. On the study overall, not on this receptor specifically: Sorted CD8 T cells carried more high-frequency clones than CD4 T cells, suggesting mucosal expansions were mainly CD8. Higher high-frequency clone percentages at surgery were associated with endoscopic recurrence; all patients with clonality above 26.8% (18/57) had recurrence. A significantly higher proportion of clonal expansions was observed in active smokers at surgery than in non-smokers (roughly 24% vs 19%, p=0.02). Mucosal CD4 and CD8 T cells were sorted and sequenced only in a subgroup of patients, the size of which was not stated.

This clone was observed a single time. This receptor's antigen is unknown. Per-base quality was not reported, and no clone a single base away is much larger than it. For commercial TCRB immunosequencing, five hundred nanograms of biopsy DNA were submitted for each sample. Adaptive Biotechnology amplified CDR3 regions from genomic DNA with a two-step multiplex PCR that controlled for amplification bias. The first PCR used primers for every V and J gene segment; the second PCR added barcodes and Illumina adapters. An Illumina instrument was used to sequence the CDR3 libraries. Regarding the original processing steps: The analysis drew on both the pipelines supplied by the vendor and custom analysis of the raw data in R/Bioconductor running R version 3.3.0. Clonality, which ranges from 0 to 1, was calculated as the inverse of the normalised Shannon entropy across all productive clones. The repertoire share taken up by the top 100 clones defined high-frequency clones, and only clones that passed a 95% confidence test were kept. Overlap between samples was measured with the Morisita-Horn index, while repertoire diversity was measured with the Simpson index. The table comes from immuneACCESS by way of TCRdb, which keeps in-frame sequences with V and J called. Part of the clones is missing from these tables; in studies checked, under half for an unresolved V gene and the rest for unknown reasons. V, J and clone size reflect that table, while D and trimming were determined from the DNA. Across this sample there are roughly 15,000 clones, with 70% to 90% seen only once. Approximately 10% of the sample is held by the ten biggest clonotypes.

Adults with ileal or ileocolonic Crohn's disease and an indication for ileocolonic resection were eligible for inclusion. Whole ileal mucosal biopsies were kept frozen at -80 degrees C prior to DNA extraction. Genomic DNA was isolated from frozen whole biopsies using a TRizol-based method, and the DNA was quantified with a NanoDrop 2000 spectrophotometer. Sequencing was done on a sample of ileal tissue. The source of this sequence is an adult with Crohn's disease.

The sequenced DNA is TGCGCCAGCAGCCAAGATGTAAGTGGACAGGGGGCCTCAGATACGCAGTATTTT. Its protein is CASSQDVSGQGASDTQYF. The rearranged segments are TRBV4-1 and TRBJ2-3, with 11 central nucleotides matching TRBD1. Based on the germline V gene, the CDR1 and CDR2 sequences are MGHRA and YSYEKL. The CDR3 runs 18 residues from the cysteine to the phenylalanine. Only the CDR3 portion is preserved as DNA: 54 bases, with reading frame beginning at the first base. Compared with germline, V lacks 0 bases and J lacks 4 bases; bases without a gene match: 9.